This T cell receptor (beta chain) was recorded in a study of cytomegalovirus exposure and HLA in healthy donors. Study-level points and caveats: Reported results showed that the classifier diagnosed cytomegalovirus status with high specificity and sensitivity.

Researchers ran the PCR with 60 Vbeta and 13 Jbeta primers. Profiling relied on immunoSEQ multiplex PCR, and the TCRdb table lists in-frame clones only, not all of them. The repertoire has some 140,000 clones, about 87% of them found once; the top ten carry 4% to 6.5%. This clone has a single count. Its antigen is currently unknown. CDR3 length: 19 residues. The chain joins TRBV21-1 to TRBJ1-1; the listed D gene, TRBD1, was not tested against the DNA. TRBV21-1 is an annotated pseudogene. Sequencing used PBMCs. The TCR originated in a woman aged 25 to 39 in good health and CMV-seronegative. The CDR3 spells CARRRVGRGPPTLNTEAFF. For the CDR3, the DNA is TGTGCCAGGAGGAGGGTGGGCAGGGGGCCGCCTACTCTGAACACTGAAGCTTTCTTT.